The clone carrying this T cell receptor (beta chain) was detected a few times. The antigen is undetermined. At one of its ends the junction is not consistent with the germline gene, which may arise from a read error. Peripheral blood was drawn, about 9.1 milliliters per donor. They isolated at least 7 million PBMCs from each sample. The data originate from a study of blood T cells in healthy people across ages. Points from the study as a whole: Per-million-T-cell TCR beta diversity fell roughly linearly with age.

Combining a sample-barcoded 5' primer with a J-beta primer mix, a second PCR ran for about 7 to 11 cycles. With 12 random nucleotides, a template-switch adaptor tagged each individual cDNA molecule. TCRdb reprocessed the 5' RACE reads with MiXCR, giving one entry per CDR3 protein. The data show over 950,000 distinct CDR3 sequences, 51% seen once. The germline V gene has CDR1 SNHLY and CDR2 FYNNEI. This CDR3 has 13 amino acids. The rearrangement joins TRBV2 to TRBJ2-6; D is undetermined. Specimen: blood. The receptor comes from a woman in her sixties in good health. The CDR3 DNA follows: TGTGCCGGCAGGTGGTCTGGGGCCAACGTCCTGACTTTC. It is translated as CAGRWSGANVLTF. Filled out from reference TRBV2 and TRBJ2-6, the complete variable domain reads EPEVTQTPSHQVTQMGQEVILRCVPISNHLYFYWYRQILGQKVEFLVSFYNNEISEKSEIFDDQFSVERPDGSNFTLKIRSTKLEDSAMYFCAGRWSGANVLTFGAGSRLTVL.